This T cell receptor beta chain was profiled in a study of T cells in Graves' hyperthyroidism and ophthalmopathy. About the study: Staff took peripheral blood when the initial diagnosis was made, before any treatment began. Whole-study results and caveats: Onset of ophthalmopathy came a median approximately 6 months after the model predicted it. Blood also held most thyroid clonotypes expanded beyond 0.001.

Patients having uncontrolled infection, another autoimmune disease, pregnancy or lactation were not included. The source material, RNA transcripts, was used to amplify TCR beta CDR3 regions. First-round RT-PCR of the TCR CDR3 relied on the HTBI primer set. TCRdb reprocessed the multiplex PCR reads with MiXCR, giving one entry per CDR3 protein. This sample has around 570,000 distinct CDR3 sequences, with 20% found just once. This clonotype has more than one count but fewer than ten. As yet, its antigen is unknown. The CDR3 covers 15 residues. Deletions cut 7 bases from V and 5 bases from J, with 17 bases between. Germline V gives CDR1 MNHNS, CDR2 SASEGT.

The sequencing sample was made of blood. The chain uses TRBV6-1 and TRBJ1-4, with D tentatively TRBD1 (6 bases). This clonotype originated in a man aged 40-49 years with Graves' ophthalmopathy. The CDR3 protein is CASKRGNRANEKLFF. DNA for the CDR3: TGTGCCAGCAAACGAGGAAACAGGGCCAATGAAAAACTGTTTTTT.